The next 8 T cell receptor beta chains were all read from a single sample in a study of shared clonotypes between healthy human individuals. The protocol was immunoSEQ multiplex PCR, while the TCRdb copy is restricted to in-frame clones and leaves out a portion. The sample carries about 2,500,000 clones, around nine tenths recorded once. Sequencing was done on a sample of naive CD4+ T cells sorted from blood. Stated subset: CD45RA+ positively selected. The receptors stem from a man younger than 30 in good health.

V is TRBV28 and J is TRBJ1-6; D is perhaps TRBD1 (5 bases). Trimming pared 3 bases from V and 0 bases from J, leaving 15 bases between. The CDR3 length is 18 residues. The V gene's germline CDR1 is MDHEN and CDR2 SYDVKM. The CDR3, as DNA: TGTGCCAGCAGTTTGGGGACGGAAGGGCGCTCCTATAATTCACCCCTCCACTTT. Its protein product is CASSLGTEGRSYNSPLHF. The full variable domain, with the rest looked up from reference TRBV28 and TRBJ1-6, is DVKVTQSSRYLVKRTGEKVFLECVQDMDHENMFWYRQDPGLGLRLIYFSYDVKMKEKGDIPEGYSVSREKKERFSLILESASTNQTSMYLCASSLGTEGRSYNSPLHFGNGTRLTVT.

Turning to this clone: Other DNA sequences in this sample translate to the same CDR3. The rearrangement uses TRBV18 and TRBJ1-2; D gene uncertain. Germline V lookup: CDR1 KGHSH, CDR2 LQKENI. The CDR3 is 13 amino acids. Trimming pared 2 bases from V and 1 base from J, leaving 5 bases between. In DNA, the CDR3 is TGTGCCAGCTCACCAGCCAGTAACTATGGCTACACCTTC. This sequence encodes CASSPASNYGYTF.

This clone was observed once. This rearrangement joins TRBV7-8 to TRBJ2-1; 8 bases line up with TRBD2. V lost 5 bases and J lost 0; bases outside the gene matches: 6. This CDR3 comprises 16 residues. Germline V lookup: CDR1 SGHVS, CDR2 FQNEAQ. The DNA for the CDR3 is TGTGCCAGCAGCGTAAGCGGGGGCCTCTCCTACAATGAGCAGTTCTTC. Its protein product is CASSVSGGLSYNEQFF.

The V gene is TRBV5-6, the J gene TRBJ1-1, with D possibly TRBD1 on 5 matching bases. V was shortened by 8 bases and J by 5 bases, with 10 bases between the two germline ends. The germline V gene encodes CDR1 SGHDT and CDR2 YYEEEE. The CDR3 length is 11 residues. The DNA for the CDR3 is TGTGCCAGTGACCGGGGGACTGAAGCTTTCTTT. Translation: CASDRGTEAFF.

The chain joins TRBV30 to TRBJ1-2; the D is unclear. V shed 2 bases and J shed 6 bases, with 10 bases lying between them. Germline V gene lookup returns CDR1 GTSNPN and CDR2 SVGIG (reference sequence). The CDR3 sequence is 12 residues long. For the CDR3, the DNA is TGTGCCTGGAGTTCTGACACGGATGGCTACACCTTC. Residues: CAWSSDTDGYTF. Supplemented by reference TRBV30 and TRBJ1-2, the full variable domain reads SQTIHQWPATLVQPVGSPLSLECTVEGTSNPNLYWYRQAAGRGLQLLFYSVGIGQISSEVPQNLSASRPQDRQFILSSKKLLLSDSGFYLCAWSSDTDGYTFGSGTRLTVV.

Concerning this clone: Within the sample, other DNA sequences also encode this same CDR3. V gene TRBV7-2 combines with J gene TRBJ1-4; 8 bases line up with TRBD1. The V and J ends lost 1 base and 7 bases, in that order; junction bases with no gene match: 5. The CDR3 runs to 15 residues. Per the germline V gene, CDR1 is SGHTA and CDR2 is FQGNSA. The CDR3 region has the DNA TGTGCCAGCAGCTTAGAGCAGGGGGCTGGTGAAAAACTGTTTTTT. This translates into CASSLEQGAGEKLFF.

Turning to this clone: The junction departs from germline at one end; a sequencing error may be responsible. The rearrangement links TRBV7-9 to TRBJ2-5; D may be TRBD1 or TRBD2 (5 bases each). The germline V gene has CDR1 SEHNR and CDR2 FQNEAQ (reference sequence). The CDR3 is 14 amino acids. CDR3 bases: TGTGCCAGCAGCGTAGCAGGGAGACAAGAGACCCAGTACTTC. Translating it yields CASSVAGRQETQYF.

The chain carries TRBV2 and TRBJ2-7, with D perhaps being TRBD1 or TRBD2 (5 bases each). V lost 6 bases to trimming and J lost 3 bases, with 15 bases between them. Per germline, CDR1 SNHLY and CDR2 FYNNEI. CDR3 size: 14 residues. CDR3 sequence: CASRYRDVDYEQYF. DNA of the CDR3: TGTGCCAGCAGGTACCGGGACGTCGACTACGAGCAGTACTTC.